What follows describes a single T cell receptor beta chain. The antigen it recognizes is unknown. Base-call qualities are not available, and no considerably larger clone is one nucleotide away. The trim is 2 bases for V and 2 bases for J, with a gap of 6 bases between the germline ends. For CDR1 and CDR2, the germline V gene lists SGHTA and FQGNSA. Its CDR3 holds 13 amino acids, cysteine through phenylalanine. CDR3 DNA is the only sequence kept; it has 39 bases, read in frame from the first base. The data were obtained in a study of graft-versus-host responses after intestinal transplantation (dated by TCRdb to about 2021). For the study in its entirety: Recipients received multivisceral, liver-intestinal, or isolated intestinal transplants. Every recipient was given anti-thymocyte globulin induction, then maintenance tacrolimus and steroids for roughly 3 years. After intestinal transplantation, graft-versus-host and host-versus-graft alloreactive T cell clones were followed in the graft, circulation and bone marrow using bulk TCR-beta CDR3 sequencing. To identify alloreactive clones, pre-transplant mixed lymphocyte reaction products were sequenced and then compared with unstimulated pre-transplant donor and recipient T cells. The cohort enrolled about two dozen intestinal transplant recipients, one of whom was a retransplant, and 3 patients without pretransplant specimens were excluded. A peak of at least 4% donor T cells among recipient peripheral blood mononuclear cells was the definition used for donor T cell macrochimerism. Rather than going through the commercial service, samples from a few later patients were sequenced in-house on an Illumina MiSeq and processed with MiXCR.

Library construction relied on the immunoSEQ multiplex PCR assay. In most patients, genomic DNA was isolated using the Qiagen DNeasy Blood and Tissue Kit and sent frozen to Adaptive Biotechnologies for TCR sequencing. For most patients, high-throughput TCR-beta CDR3 sequencing of genomic DNA was performed by Adaptive Biotechnologies. The paper's processing steps were these. TCR sequencing data for over 15 patients were retrieved from Adaptive's ImmunoSEQ software; three other patients were processed with MiXCR and VDJtools. CD4 versus CD8 sorting errors were corrected by removing sequences found in both subsets at a frequency ratio below 5:1. CDR3 nucleotide sequences shared by donor and recipient were removed because the origin of these sequences could not be assigned. Alloreactive clones required at least 2-fold expansion over unstimulated cells and minimum CFSE-low frequency of 0.002% (template counts) or 0.001% (read counts). A clone was considered mappable if detected in the sequenced pre-transplant spleen, lymph node, or MLR CFSE-low populations of the donor or recipient. The cumulative frequency of alloreactive clones was calculated as a percentage of all sequences, weighted by copy number. Drawn from immuneACCESS, this table holds only the in-frame rearrangements with V and J called that TCRdb kept. Clones are partly lost; checked studies trace under half to an unresolved V gene and leave the rest unexplained. For V, J and clone size, that table is used; D and trimming come from the DNA. The sample table lists fewer than 90,000 clones, less than 95% of them with a count of one. The biggest ten clones account for 0.15% to 0.2% of the sample.

The meaning of the sample's time point label: cells obtained before transplantation from donor or recipient. CD3+CD4+ and CD3+CD8+ populations were FACS-sorted from unstimulated pre-transplant donor and recipient cells taken from spleen or lymph nodes. The investigation overall reported the following: Early after transplant, peak levels of circulating GvH clones were associated with declines in HvG clones. GvH clones were detected in recipient bone marrow, and some appeared earlier in ileal mucosa or blood, consistent with an intestinal mucosal origin. The relatively low number and heterogeneity of intestinal transplant patients limited the conclusions. Patients with donor T cell macrochimerism had high GvH to HvG T cell clonal ratios in their allografts.

This sample comprised unstimulated CD4+ T cells sorted from spleen or lymph node cells, obtained before transplant. The source is a human donor who was the organ donor for an intestinal transplant. The chain was built from TRBV7-2 and TRBJ1-2; no confident D gene assignment can be made. CDR3 loop: CASSLSPNYGYTF. The DNA sequence reads TGTGCCAGCAGCTTAAGCCCGAACTATGGCTACACCTTC.